This is a list of T cell receptor beta chains from one sample in a study of beta chain features in type 1 diabetes. TCRdb's table, derived via immunoSEQ multiplex PCR, lists solely in-frame clones and lacks some. The sample includes around 300,000 clones, around 15% of them seen just once. Sequenced: central memory CD4+ T cells from blood. These TCRs come from a man between 25 and 39 years old in good health. The CDR3 runs from the conserved cysteine through the conserved F or W. Fields, in order: J gene, D gene, clone size, V gene, CDR3 protein, CDR3 DNA. A D gene is named only where the DNA matches it firmly. A row's size may be missing; if present it is once, few, many or a size class.

TRBJ1-1 | TRBD1 | - | TRBV11-3 | CASSTRQGRNTEAFF | TGTGCCAGCAGCACACGACAGGGCCGGAACACTGAAGCTTTCTTT
TRBJ2-5 | - | - | TRBV30 | CAWSVGKGQETQYF | TGTGCCTGGAGTGTCGGTAAAGGGCAAGAGACCCAGTACTTC
TRBJ1-5 | - | few | TRBV7-2 | CASSLSGGSNQPQHF | TGTGCCAGCAGCTTAAGCGGGGGGAGCAATCAGCCCCAGCATTTT
TRBJ1-2 | - | - | TRBV4-3 | CASSQDYQAYLYGYTF | TGCGCCAGCAGCCAAGATTATCAGGCCTACCTCTATGGCTACACCTTC
TRBJ2-3 | - | - | TRBV7-2 | CASRGLARGTDTQYF | TGTGCCAGCAGGGGGCTAGCGAGGGGCACAGATACGCAGTATTTT
TRBJ1-5 | TRBD1 | few | TRBV9 | CASSPRTGGHNQPQHF | TGTGCCAGCAGCCCCAGGACAGGGGGTCACAATCAGCCCCAGCATTTT
TRBJ2-5 | - | - | TRBV9 | CASSVTPQGGGETQYF | TGTGCCAGCAGCGTAACCCCACAGGGAGGGGGAGAGACCCAGTACTTC
TRBJ1-2 | TRBD1 | few | TRBV4-2 | CASSQVPDRGYGYTF | TGTGCCAGCAGCCAAGTGCCGGACAGGGGCTATGGCTACACCTTC
TRBJ2-3 | TRBD2 | - | TRBV7-9 | CASNAVQRGGYTDTQYF | TGTGCCAGCAACGCCGTTCAGCGGGGGGGCTACACAGATACGCAGTATTTT
TRBJ2-1 | - | - | TRBV7-2 | CASSLAPLMGSYNEQFF | TGTGCCAGCAGCTTAGCCCCCCTTATGGGGTCCTACAATGAGCAGTTCTTC
TRBJ2-1 | - | few | TRBV10-3 | CAITRGSYNEQFF | TGTGCCATCACGAGGGGTTCCTACAATGAGCAGTTCTTC
TRBJ2-5 | - | - | TRBV6-6 | CASSPTSMGLETQYF | TGTGCCAGCAGTCCCACTAGCATGGGATTGGAGACCCAGTACTTC
TRBJ2-3 | TRBD2 | - | TRBV25-1 | CASSDLGREADTQYF | TGTGCCAGCAGTGACCTGGGGAGGGAGGCAGATACGCAGTATTTT
TRBJ2-3 | - | few | TRBV11-2 | CASSLSWSTDTQYF | TGTGCCAGCAGCTTATCCTGGTCCACAGATACGCAGTATTTT
TRBJ1-1 | - | few | TRBV7-9 | CASSFRNTEAFF | TGTGCCAGCAGCTTCCGTAACACTGAAGCTTTCTTT
TRBJ2-1 | - | - | TRBV11-3 | CASSLVANLEYNEQFF | TGTGCCAGCAGCTTAGTTGCTAACTTAGAGTACAATGAGCAGTTCTTC
TRBJ2-2 | TRBD2 | few | TRBV4-1 | CASSQDTAGVSTGELFF | TGCGCCAGCAGCCAAGATACAGCGGGAGTCAGCACCGGGGAGCTGTTTTTT
TRBJ2-7 | - | few | TRBV6-5 | CASSPRATYEQYF | TGTGCCAGCAGCCCGAGGGCCACCTACGAGCAGTACTTC
TRBJ2-2 | TRBD2 | - | TRBV6-5 | CASSPGLAGGPELFF | TGTGCCAGCAGCCCTGGACTAGCGGGGGGCCCGGAGCTGTTTTTT
TRBJ1-5 | - | few | TRBV5-5 | CASSLGVGNQPQHF | TGTGCCAGCAGCTTGGGAGTAGGTAATCAGCCCCAGCATTTT
TRBJ1-2 | TRBD1 | many | TRBV30 | CAWGRDRPLGYTF | TGTGCCTGGGGTCGGGACAGGCCGTTGGGCTACACCTTC
TRBJ2-7 | - | - | TRBV28 | CASSYGTYEQYF | TGTGCCAGCAGTTATGGGACCTACGAGCAGTACTTC
TRBJ1-2 | TRBD1 | - | TRBV14 | CASSQGQGNYTF | TGTGCCAGCAGCCAAGGACAGGGCAACTACACCTTC
TRBJ1-3 | - | - | TRBV4-1 | CASSQERTAYSGNTIYF | TGCGCCAGCAGCCAAGAACGGACAGCATACTCTGGAAACACCATATATTTT
TRBJ2-2 | TRBD2 | - | TRBV4-2 | CASSQESSGSGELFF | TGTGCCAGCAGCCAAGAATCTAGCGGGAGTGGGGAGCTGTTTTTT
TRBJ1-5 | - | - | TRBV27 | CASSGTVAQPQHF | TGTGCCAGCAGCGGGACGGTAGCTCAGCCCCAGCATTTT
TRBJ2-3 | TRBD1 | few | TRBV30 | CAWSLPAGGSDTQYF | TGTGCCTGGAGCCTACCGGCAGGGGGATCGGATACGCAGTATTTT
TRBJ1-1 | - | - | TRBV4-1 | CASSQGRQNTEAFF | TGCGCCAGCAGCCAAGGCAGACAAAACACTGAAGCTTTCTTT
TRBJ2-2 | - | few | TRBV16 | CASSPPGGPNTGELFF | TGTGCCAGCAGCCCTCCCGGGGGGCCGAACACCGGGGAGCTGTTTTTT
TRBJ2-1 | TRBD2 | many | TRBV19 | CASKGKSGSFNEQFF | TGTGCCAGTAAGGGGAAAAGCGGGAGTTTTAATGAGCAGTTCTTC
TRBJ1-3 | - | - | TRBV6-6 | CATLPRGKSSGNTIYF | TGTGCCACCCTCCCGAGGGGGAAGAGCTCTGGAAACACCATATATTTT
TRBJ1-5 | - | few | TRBV5-5 | CASSRTVNQPQHF | TGTGCCAGCAGCCGGACAGTCAATCAGCCCCAGCATTTT
TRBJ2-3 | TRBD2 | few | TRBV6-1 | CASQRDFTDTQYF | TGTGCCAGCCAGCGGGACTTCACAGATACGCAGTATTTT
TRBJ2-3 | TRBD1 | many | TRBV10-3 | CAINGDSSTDTQYF | TGTGCCATCAATGGGGACAGTAGCACAGATACGCAGTATTTT
TRBJ2-3 | TRBD2 | - | TRBV11-3 | CASSPSAGAGGTDTQYF | TGTGCCAGCAGCCCCTCGGCGGGAGCGGGCGGAACAGATACGCAGTATTTT
TRBJ1-2 | TRBD1 | few | TRBV5-6 | CASGPGQGTYGYTF | TGTGCCAGCGGCCCGGGACAGGGAACCTATGGCTACACCTTC
TRBJ2-2 | - | - | TRBV6-6 | CASSPGLSGVGELFF | TGTGCCAGCAGTCCCGGACTAAGCGGCGTCGGGGAGCTGTTTTTT
TRBJ1-5 | - | few | TRBV11-2 | CASSLADSTPQHF | TGTGCCAGCAGCTTAGCAGACTCGACGCCCCAGCATTTT
TRBJ1-2 | TRBD1 | few | TRBV13 | CASSFGTGRTGGYTF | TGTGCCAGCAGCTTCGGGACAGGGAGGACGGGAGGCTACACCTTC
TRBJ1-2 | - | - | TRBV28 | CASSFERYGYTF | TGTGCCAGCAGTTTCGAGCGGTATGGCTACACCTTC
TRBJ1-3 | - | - | TRBV6-1 | CASSVLIGNTIYF | TGTGCCAGCAGTGTATTAATTGGAAACACCATATATTTT
TRBJ1-1 | - | few | TRBV6-5 | CASMRGASMNTEAFF | TGTGCCAGCATGCGGGGGGCGAGCATGAACACTGAAGCTTTCTTT
TRBJ1-4 | - | - | TRBV7-8 | CASTQTGPRKLFF | TGTGCCAGCACCCAAACCGGGCCACGAAAACTGTTTTTT
TRBJ2-7 | TRBD1 | many | TRBV6-5 | CASSYSGQGPYEQYF | TGTGCCAGCAGTTACAGTGGACAGGGACCCTACGAGCAGTACTTC
TRBJ2-7 | - | - | TRBV12-2 | CASRFGRVDEQYF | TGTGCAAGTCGCTTTGGCAGGGTTGACGAGCAGTACTTC
TRBJ2-2 | TRBD1 | - | TRBV10-3 | CAIRKAPGQGMAGTGELFF | TGTGCCATCAGAAAAGCCCCGGGACAGGGGATGGCGGGCACCGGGGAGCTGTTTTTT
TRBJ2-3 | - | - | TRBV11-3 | CASSLTGGGLTDTQYF | TGTGCCAGCAGCTTGACGGGCGGAGGGTTGACAGATACGCAGTATTTT
TRBJ2-3 | TRBD2 | few | TRBV7-9 | CASSWTSGSLDTQYF | TGTGCCAGCAGCTGGACTAGCGGGAGCTTAGATACGCAGTATTTT
TRBJ2-2 | - | few | TRBV5-1 | CASSQNERANTGELFF | TGCGCCAGCAGCCAAAATGAGAGGGCGAACACCGGGGAGCTGTTTTTT
TRBJ1-1 | - | few | TRBV30 | CAWSVQTNTEAFF | TGTGCCTGGAGCGTACAGACGAACACTGAAGCTTTCTTT
TRBJ2-1 | TRBD2 | few | TRBV4-2 | CASSQDRGSGGSIYNEQFF | TGTGCCAGCAGCCAAGATCGGGGTAGCGGGGGATCAATATACAATGAGCAGTTCTTC
TRBJ2-7 | TRBD1 | - | TRBV7-2 | CASSTRQGTGYEQYF | TGTGCCAGCAGCACCCGACAGGGAACGGGGTACGAGCAGTACTTC
TRBJ1-5 | - | - | TRBV7-9 | CASSARDNQPQHF | TGTGCCAGCAGCGCGCGCGACAATCAGCCCCAGCATTTT